This entry lists 13 T cell receptor beta chains sequenced from one sample in a study of T cell responses to AZD1222 COVID-19 vaccine. Only in-frame clones appear in the TCRdb table, and some are missing; sequencing was by immunoSEQ multiplex PCR. The sample yields about 170,000 clones, around nine tenths seen once. Sequencing used peripheral blood, obtained on day 0 of AZD1222 vaccination. The receptors stem from an adult in good health.

The V gene is TRBV6-4, the J gene TRBJ1-2, with D possibly matching TRBD1 (6 bases). The germline V gene has CDR1 MRHNA and CDR2 SNTAGT. The length of the CDR3 is 14 residues. V was shortened by 5 bases and J by 3 bases, with 13 bases between the two germline ends. CDR3 coding DNA: TGTGCCAGCAGTCCCTCGGGGGGCCACTATGGCTACACCTTC. Its protein product is CASSPSGGHYGYTF.

The chain has TRBV18 and TRBJ2-7, with D maybe TRBD1 (7 bases). CDR1 KGHSH and CDR2 LQKENI come from the germline V gene. V dropped 8 bases and J dropped 2 bases, with 13 bases sitting between them. This CDR3 is built from 13 residues. The DNA of the CDR3 is TGTGCCAGCGGGGGGACAGAACCCTACGAGCAGTACTTC. Its protein is CASGGTEPYEQYF.

The DNA of the CDR3 is TGTGCCAGTAAATTGACAGTTACGACGGGAGCTTTCTTT. It specifies CASKLTVTTGAFF. J is TRBJ1-1 and V is TRBV6-5, with D possibly matching TRBD1 (5 bases). The V and J ends lost 9 bases and 10 bases respectively, with 21 bases between them. Germline V gene sequence: CDR1 MNHEY, CDR2 SVGAGI. The CDR3 consists of 13 residues.

This sequence joins TRBV19 and TRBJ2-7, with D perhaps TRBD2 (7 bases). Germline V CDR1 and CDR2: LNHDA, SQIVND (reference sequence). CDR3 length equals 13 residues. The V and J ends lost 3 bases and 5 bases respectively, with 11 bases between them. The CDR3 sequence: CASSMFGGHEQYF. CDR3 in DNA: TGTGCCAGTAGTATGTTCGGGGGGCACGAGCAGTACTTC.

This clone was seen a handful of times. This CDR3 is CASSQGRAGSTYGYTF. DNA for the CDR3: TGTGCCAGCAGCCAAGGAAGGGCAGGGTCTACCTATGGCTACACCTTC. This rearrangement joins TRBV4-2 to TRBJ1-2; a possible D gene is TRBD1 (5 bases). The V and J ends lost 1 base and 4 bases respectively, with 16 bases between them. This CDR3 comprises 16 residues. CDR1 is LGHNA and CDR2 is YNFKEQ in the germline V gene.

This sequence joins TRBV24-1 and TRBJ1-2; D is uncertain. V gave up 7 bases and J gave up 6 bases, with 2 bases separating them. The length of the CDR3 is 9 residues. Germline CDR1 KGHDR, CDR2 SFDVKD. The CDR3 DNA reads TGTGCCACCAGGGATGGCTACACCTTC. Its translation: CATRDGYTF.

This chain uses TRBV6-2 or TRBV6-3 with TRBJ2-1; the match to TRBD2 covers 13 bases. With 5 bases clipped from V and 7 bases from J, the junction kept 5 bases outside the gene matches. CDR1 is MNHEY, CDR2 SVGEGT, per germline. This CDR3 has 15 residues. The chain's CDR3 is CASSRTSGRANEQFF. The DNA of the CDR3 is TGTGCCAGCAGTCGTACTAGCGGGAGGGCAAATGAGCAGTTCTTC.

V is TRBV6-6 and J is TRBJ1-3, with D possibly being TRBD1 (5 bases). Trimming left V 6 bases short and J 8 bases short, with 11 bases between. The CDR3 has 12 amino acids. CDR1 MNHNY and CDR2 SVGAGI come from the germline V gene (reference sequence). The DNA of the CDR3 is TGTGCCAGCAGCCCCCGGGGGGACACCATATATTTT. It is translated as CASSPRGDTIYF.

The chain links TRBV29-1 to TRBJ1-1; D is ambiguous. The CDR3 length is 16 residues. The V end was cut by 4 bases, the J end by 5 bases, with 23 bases between. CDR1 is SQVTM and CDR2 is ANQGSEA in the germline V gene. The CDR3 protein is CSVVGPGERVDTEAFF. The DNA for the CDR3 is TGCAGCGTTGTAGGCCCCGGCGAGAGGGTTGATACTGAAGCTTTCTTT.

The V call is TRBV5-5, the J call TRBJ2-2, with no clear D. V dropped 0 bases and J dropped 6 bases, with 6 bases sitting between them. Per germline, CDR1 SGHKS and CDR2 YYEKEE (reference sequence). This CDR3 region has 13 residues. CDR3 sequence reads: CASSLGVSGELFF. CDR3 DNA sequence: TGTGCCAGCAGCTTGGGCGTTTCCGGGGAGCTGTTTTTT.

This clone was counted a few times. This chain uses TRBV5-1 with TRBJ1-4; D ambiguous. Germline-derived CDR1 and CDR2 are SGHRS and YFSETQ. Trimming removed 4 bases at V and 4 bases at J, with 17 bases between. CDR3 size: 16 residues. The CDR3 coding sequence is TGCGCCAGCAGCCCTAGGACCCACCAAGTTAATGAAAAACTGTTTTTT. This encodes CASSPRTHQVNEKLFF. Drawing the rest from reference TRBV5-1 and TRBJ1-4, the complete variable domain is KAGVTQTPRYLIKTRGQQVTLSCSPISGHRSVSWYQQTPGQGLQFLFEYFSETQRNKGNFPGRFSGRQFSNSRSEMNVSTLELGDSALYLCASSPRTHQVNEKLFFGSGTQLSVL.

This rearrangement joins TRBV6-2 or TRBV6-3 to TRBJ2-7; TRBD1 aligns across 9 bases. From germline, CDR1 is MNHEY and CDR2 SVGEGT. The V segment lost 2 bases and the J segment 2 bases; nucleotides outside the gene matches: 4. The CDR3 has 15 amino acids. The CDR3 nucleotides read TGTGCCAGCAGTTACGACAGGGGGTCAGCCTACGAGCAGTACTTC. It specifies CASSYDRGSAYEQYF.

The rearrangement links TRBV7-8 to TRBJ1-5; D remains ambiguous. V lost 2 bases to trimming and J lost 2 bases, with 13 bases between them. Germline V gene lookup returns CDR1 SGHVS and CDR2 FQNEAQ. This CDR3 has 16 residues. The CDR3 nucleotides are TGTGCCAGCAGCTTATGGGTAAATCCAGGCAATCAGCCCCAGCATTTT. Translation: CASSLWVNPGNQPQHF.